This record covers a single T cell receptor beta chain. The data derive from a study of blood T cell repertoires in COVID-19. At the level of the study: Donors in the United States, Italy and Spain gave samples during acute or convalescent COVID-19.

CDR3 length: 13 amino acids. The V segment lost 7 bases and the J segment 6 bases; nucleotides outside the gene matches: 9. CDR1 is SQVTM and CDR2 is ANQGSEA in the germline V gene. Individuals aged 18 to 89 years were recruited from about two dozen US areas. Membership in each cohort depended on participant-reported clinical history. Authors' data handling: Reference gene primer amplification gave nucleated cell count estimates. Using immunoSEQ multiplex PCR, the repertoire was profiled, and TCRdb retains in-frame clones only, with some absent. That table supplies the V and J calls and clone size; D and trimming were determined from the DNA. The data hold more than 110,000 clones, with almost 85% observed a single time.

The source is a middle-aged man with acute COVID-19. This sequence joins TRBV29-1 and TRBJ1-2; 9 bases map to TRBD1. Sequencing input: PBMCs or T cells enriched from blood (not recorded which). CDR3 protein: CSGLGQGQHGYTF. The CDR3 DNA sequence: TGCAGCGGGCTAGGACAGGGGCAGCATGGCTACACCTTC.